The 32 T cell receptor beta chains below were found in one sample sequenced in a study of vaccination and CD4 T cells after COVID-19. Once obtained from cultured CD4+ T cells, the DNA was sequenced using the Oncomine TCR Beta short-read assay. TCRdb re-called the PCR reads through MiXCR, storing one row per CDR3 protein. Altogether about 6,800 distinct CDR3 sequences are present, roughly three fifths being singletons, with the ten largest covering approximately 24%. Treatment of the sample: approximately nine-day PBMC culture with coronavirus spike peptide pools or control peptides (ViraFEST assay). Unexposed donor CD4+ T cells predated the COVID-19 pandemic, collected 2011-2018. Their antigens remain unidentified. What was sequenced was CD4+ T cells from blood, cultured in vitro. The receptors originated from a human donor in good health.

The chain is built from TRBV28 and TRBJ1-5, with D possibly TRBD1 on 5 matching bases. V was trimmed by 4 bases and J by 2 bases, leaving 12 bases between them. This CDR3 has 15 amino acids. Germline V gene data show CDR1 as MDHEN and CDR2 as SYDVKM. This CDR3 is CASSYPGVGNQPQHF. As DNA, the CDR3 is TGTGCCAGCAGTTACCCGGGGGTGGGCAATCAGCCCCAGCATTTT.

This chain uses TRBV7-2 with TRBJ1-5, with D uncertain. Germline V gene lookup returns CDR1 SGHTA and CDR2 FQGNSA. The CDR3 is made up of 15 amino acids. V gave up 1 base and J gave up 7 bases, with 14 bases separating them. Written as DNA, the CDR3 is TGTGCCAGCAGCTTAGTTCAGCAGGTGGGGCAGCCCCAGCATTTT. It translates to CASSLVQQVGQPQHF.

V usage is TRBV6-1 and J usage is TRBJ1-3, with 9 positions matching TRBD1. With V trimmed by 6 bases and J by 3 bases, 18 bases remained unmatched. Germline V CDR1 and CDR2: MNHNS, SASEGT. This CDR3 spans 19 amino acids. The CDR3 sequence is CASSPIPPLAGQGGNTIYF. CDR3 DNA sequence: TGTGCCAGCAGCCCAATACCTCCGTTAGCGGGACAGGGTGGAAACACCATATATTTT.

This clonotype showed up just a few times. CDR3 sequence reads: CASSKAGMGNSNQPQHF. The CDR3 DNA sequence: TGTGCCAGCAGCAAAGCGGGGATGGGGAATAGCAATCAGCCCCAGCATTTT. This chain links TRBV21-1 with TRBJ1-5. TRBV21-1 is shown as a pseudogene. This CDR3 region has 17 residues.

The chain employs TRBV6-2 or TRBV6-3 and TRBJ2-4; D unclear. Deletions cut 5 bases from V and 3 bases from J, with 11 bases between. The CDR3 has 14 amino acids. Germline assignment: CDR1 MNHEY and CDR2 SVGEGT. The DNA for the CDR3 is TGTGCCAGCAGTCCAGCAGTTAGCAAAAACATTCAGTACTTC. Translation gives CASSPAVSKNIQYF.

This clonotype was counted between two and nine times. The chain combines TRBV10-2 with TRBJ1-6; the D gene is possibly TRBD1 (5 bases). There are 15 residues in the CDR3. Germline lookup yields CDR1 WSHSY and CDR2 SAAADI. Trimming took off 0 bases at V and 3 bases at J, with 6 bases between the two ends. CDR3 region: CASSESGGYNSPLHF. CDR3 sequence (DNA): TGCGCCAGCAGTGAGTCGGGGGGCTATAATTCACCCCTCCACTTT.

The V and J genes are TRBV30 and TRBJ1-2; D is uncertain. CDR3 length: 15 residues. The V end was cut by 5 bases, the J end by 4 bases, with 20 bases between. Germline-derived CDR1 and CDR2 are GTSNPN and SVGIG (reference sequence). This chain's CDR3 is CAWVREQTGPYGYTF. In nucleotides, the CDR3 is TGTGCCTGGGTCCGAGAACAGACCGGCCCCTATGGCTACACCTTC.

This chain links TRBV12-3 or TRBV12-4 with TRBJ2-1; D is perhaps TRBD2 (6 bases). The CDR3 sequence is 12 residues long. Trimming removed 8 bases from V and 6 bases from J, with 11 bases in between. The CDR3 protein is CASARRGNEQFF. Here the CDR3 DNA reads TGTGCCAGCGCTCGGCGGGGCAATGAGCAGTTCTTC.

The chain has TRBV27 and TRBJ2-3; no firm D call. CDR1 MNHEY and CDR2 SMNVEV come from the germline V gene (reference sequence). V shed 4 bases and J shed 6 bases, with 8 bases lying between them. This CDR3 has 12 residues. The CDR3 nucleotides read TGTGCCAGCAGTTCTCCGTTGGATACGCAGTATTTT. Its protein is CASSSPLDTQYF.

The chain uses TRBV28 and TRBJ1-5, with D tentatively TRBD1 (6 bases). Germline-derived CDR1 and CDR2 are MDHEN and SYDVKM. V shed 1 base and J shed 2 bases, with 6 bases lying between them. The CDR3 is made up of 14 amino acids. The DNA of the CDR3 is TGTGCCAGCAGTTTATCAGGGGGCAATCAGCCCCAGCATTTT. It yields the protein CASSLSGGNQPQHF.

V and J are TRBV20-1 and TRBJ1-5, with 10 bases fitting TRBD1. This CDR3 contains 15 residues. V trimming: 2 bases; J trimming: 2 bases; junction bases outside the gene matches: 3. CDR1 is DFQATT and CDR2 is SNEGSKA in the germline V gene (reference sequence). CDR3 sequence reads: CSARTGTGGNQPQHF. CDR3 in DNA: TGCAGTGCTAGAACCGGGACAGGGGGCAATCAGCCCCAGCATTTT.

This clonotype was counted between two and nine times. The chain carries TRBV27 and TRBJ2-5; 10 positions agree with TRBD1. The V gene's germline CDR1 is MNHEY and CDR2 SMNVEV (reference sequence). This CDR3 has 17 amino acids. J gave up 4 bases and V 2 bases, and 10 bases lay outside the gene matches. The DNA for the CDR3 is TGTGCCAGCAGTTTACTCACCGGGACAGGGGTCGGAGAGACCCAGTACTTC. Encoded protein: CASSLLTGTGVGETQYF.

V usage is TRBV19 and J usage is TRBJ2-2; the match to TRBD2 covers 10 bases. V dropped 2 bases and J dropped 4; count of bases not matched to a gene: 4. Per germline, CDR1 LNHDA and CDR2 SQIVND (reference sequence). The length of the CDR3 is 16 residues. This CDR3 is CASSIWSGRGTGELFF. The CDR3 DNA is TGTGCCAGTAGTATATGGAGCGGGAGGGGCACCGGGGAGCTGTTTTTT.

In this sample, this clonotype turned up a few times. The chain joins TRBV20-1 to TRBJ2-3; either TRBD1 or TRBD2 may supply D (5 bases each). The CDR3 loop spans 14 amino acids. Germline CDR1 reads DFQATT; CDR2 reads SNEGSKA (reference sequence). Trimming cost V 3 bases and J 4 bases, with 14 bases left between them. The CDR3 sequence: CSASRGRAPDTQYF. The CDR3 nucleotides read TGCAGTGCTAGCCGGGGCAGGGCACCAGATACGCAGTATTTT.

V is TRBV7-2 and J is TRBJ2-3; 10 positions match TRBD2. This CDR3 is built from 18 residues. CDR1 and CDR2 (germline): SGHTA, FQGNSA. J was trimmed by 2 bases and V by 3 bases; bases with no gene match: 11. CDR3 region: CASSFLSSGGSYTDTQYF. In DNA form, the CDR3 reads TGTGCCAGCAGCTTTTTATCTAGCGGGGGCTCCTACACAGATACGCAGTATTTT.

V and J are TRBV6-1 and TRBJ2-1; 8 bases line up with TRBD2. The CDR3 is 16 residues long. Germline assignment: CDR1 MNHNS and CDR2 SASEGT. The V gene end was trimmed by 0 bases and the J gene end by 2 bases; junction bases not matched to a gene: 3. CDR3 bases: TGTGCCAGCAGTGAAGCGCCGGGAGGGCCCTACAATGAGCAGTTCTTC. Translation gives CASSEAPGGPYNEQFF.

In nucleotides, the CDR3 is TGCGCCAGCAGCTTGGAACGGCCTTATGGCTACACCTTC. Translated: CASSLERPYGYTF. This rearrangement joins TRBV5-1 to TRBJ1-2; D remains unclear. Trimming stripped 0 bases from V and 5 bases from J, with 8 bases between. Per germline, CDR1 SGHRS and CDR2 YFSETQ. The CDR3 covers 13 residues. The complete variable domain, with remaining parts taken from reference TRBV5-1 and TRBJ1-2, reads KAGVTQTPRYLIKTRGQQVTLSCSPISGHRSVSWYQQTPGQGLQFLFEYFSETQRNKGNFPGRFSGRQFSNSRSEMNVSTLELGDSALYLCASSLERPYGYTFGSGTRLTVV.

The chain uses TRBV12-3 or TRBV12-4 and TRBJ2-1; weak D call: TRBD1 (6 bases). The CDR3 is 15 amino acids. Deletions cut 5 bases from V and 3 bases from J, with 14 bases between. Written as DNA, the CDR3 is TGTGCCAGCAGTCTCACCGGGACATTCTACAATGAGCAGTTCTTC. Translation gives CASSLTGTFYNEQFF.

CDR3 nucleotides: TGCGCCAGCAGCCTTTCTCGGACGCGCACAGATACGCAGTATTTT. Translated: CASSLSRTRTDTQYF. The chain has TRBV4-3 and TRBJ2-3, with no clear D. This CDR3 contains 15 residues. Trimming pared 4 bases from V and 1 base from J, leaving 12 bases between. Per germline, CDR1 LGHNA and CDR2 YSLEER.

This clonotype was recorded only once. V is TRBV7-8 and J is TRBJ2-5; tentatively, D is TRBD1 (7 bases). V lost 1 base and J lost 4, with 10 bases in between. CDR1 and CDR2 (germline): SGHVS, FQNEAQ. This CDR3 is built from 14 residues. CDR3 nucleotide sequence: TGTGCCAGCAGCTTAGGGAGGGGGCGAGAGACCCAGTACTTC. Translating gives CASSLGRGRETQYF.

The V and J genes are TRBV12-3 or TRBV12-4 and TRBJ2-5, with D possibly being TRBD2 (6 bases). This CDR3 region has 12 residues. Trimming removed 3 bases from V and 10 bases from J, with 12 bases in between. In nucleotides, the CDR3 is TGTGCCAGCAGTTTTTCATGGGAGGTCCAGTACTTC. Translated, it gives CASSFSWEVQYF.

This sequence joins TRBV4-2 and TRBJ2-3, with TRBD1 identical over 7 bases. V trimming: 4 bases; J trimming: 3 bases; junction bases outside the gene matches: 10. CDR3 length equals 16 residues. CDR1 and CDR2 from the germline V gene are LGHNA and YNFKEQ. CDR3 residues: CASSPNEGALTDTQYF. DNA for the CDR3: TGTGCCAGCAGCCCGAACGAGGGGGCCTTAACAGATACGCAGTATTTT.

The chain joins TRBV20-1 to TRBJ2-5; tentatively, D is TRBD1 or TRBD2 (7 bases each). Germline values: CDR1 DFQATT, CDR2 SNEGSKA (reference sequence). Trimming pared 2 bases from V and 5 bases from J, leaving 18 bases between. The CDR3 loop spans 15 amino acids. CDR3 sequence (DNA): TGCAGTGCTAGAAACCGACAGGGAGGGGAGGAGACCCAGTACTTC. Amino acid sequence: CSARNRQGGEETQYF.

The chain is built from TRBV7-6 and TRBJ2-5; D gene unclear. V was pared by 5 bases and J by 4 bases, with 8 bases between. Germline loops: CDR1 SGHVS, CDR2 FNYEAQ. This CDR3 comprises 12 residues. CDR3 DNA sequence: TGTGCCAGCAGCCCCGGGCGAGAGACCCAGTACTTC. Protein product: CASSPGRETQYF.

V and J are TRBV24-1 and TRBJ2-3, with D hard to call. The V and J ends lost 4 bases and 1 base respectively, with 8 bases between them. The CDR3 is 14 amino acids. Per the germline V gene, CDR1 is KGHDR and CDR2 is SFDVKD. The CDR3 loop reads CATSESLGTDTQYF. DNA for the CDR3: TGTGCCACCAGTGAATCGTTGGGCACAGATACGCAGTATTTT.

J is TRBJ1-5 and V is TRBV28; D not resolved. CDR1 and CDR2 from the germline V gene are MDHEN and SYDVKM. The CDR3 is 14 residues long. In DNA form, the CDR3 reads TGTGCTTCGATGCCGGGGAGGAACAATCAGCCCCAGCATTTT. Its protein product is CASMPGRNNQPQHF.

Remarks on this clonotype: An end of the junction does not agree with germline; a read error may underlie this. V usage is TRBV11-3 and J usage is TRBJ2-3; 8 nucleotides line up with TRBD1. Germline V gene lookup returns CDR1 SGHNT and CDR2 YENEEA. CDR3 length equals 12 residues. The DNA of the CDR3 is TGTGCCAGCAGCCGCGGGACAGGTACGCAGTATTTT. The encoded protein is CASSRGTGTQYF.

The chain combines TRBV7-9 with TRBJ1-2; a possible D gene is TRBD1 (6 bases). The CDR3 spans 13 residues. The germline V and J ends were trimmed by 3 bases and 8 bases, with 13 bases remaining between them. The germline V gene has CDR1 SEHNR and CDR2 FQNEAQ (reference sequence). The CDR3 region is CASSLGDMGGYTF. In nucleotides, the CDR3 is TGTGCCAGCAGCTTGGGGGACATGGGAGGCTACACCTTC.

The chain joins TRBV6-5 to TRBJ2-5; 8 bases align to TRBD2. Germline V gene sequence: CDR1 MNHEY, CDR2 SVGAGI. The trim removed 4 bases at V and 5 bases at J, leaving 6 bases unmatched. The CDR3 has 14 amino acids. The CDR3 bases are TGTGCCAGCAGTTCCAGCGGGAGCAGGGAGACCCAGTACTTC. It is translated as CASSSSGSRETQYF.

The chain recombines TRBV7-9 with TRBJ2-7; D is uncertain. CDR1 is SEHNR and CDR2 is FQNEAQ in the germline V gene (reference sequence). V gave up 5 bases and J gave up 7 bases, with 18 bases separating them. The CDR3 covers 14 residues. The CDR3 sequence: CASSASAAGGEQYF. The CDR3 DNA reads as TGTGCCAGCAGCGCCTCGGCGGCCGGTGGGGAGCAGTACTTC.

The chain recombines TRBV6-2 or TRBV6-3 with TRBJ2-2; 9 bases match TRBD1. The CDR3 sequence is 15 residues long. Trimming took 6 bases from V and 5 from J; bases not matched to a gene: 7. Germline CDR1 MNHEY, CDR2 SVGEGT. The CDR3 is CASRSQGARTGELFF. The CDR3, as DNA: TGTGCCAGCAGGTCACAGGGGGCGCGGACCGGGGAGCTGTTTTTT.

This clonotype was seen a handful of times. This chain uses TRBV27 with TRBJ1-6; perhaps TRBD1 as D (6 bases). Germline values: CDR1 MNHEY, CDR2 SMNVEV (reference sequence). CDR3 length: 15 amino acids. V dropped 5 bases and J dropped 7 bases, with 15 bases sitting between them. The CDR3 DNA is TGTGCCAGCAGTCTCCAGGGGACTGAAAATTCACCCCTCCACTTT. Its protein product is CASSLQGTENSPLHF.